This T cell receptor (beta chain) derives from a study of T cells in Graves' hyperthyroidism and ophthalmopathy. Each diagnosis drew on symptoms, thyroxine, TRAb, thyroid ultrasound and orbital computed tomography findings. This CDR3 has 13 residues. The germline gives CDR1 SGHNT, CDR2 YYREEE (reference sequence). With 4 bases removed from V and 6 bases from J, the gap between germline ends came to 13 bases. Amplification of TCR beta CDR3 regions used RNA as the template. First-round RT-PCR of the TCR CDR3 relied on the HTBI primer set. TCRdb reprocessed the multiplex PCR reads with MiXCR, giving one entry per CDR3 protein. This table holds about 840,000 distinct CDR3 sequences, around 39% found once.

Sequenced input: blood. The TCR was taken from a man aged 18 to 35 with Graves' hyperthyroidism. The V and J genes are TRBV5-4 and TRBJ1-1; D may be TRBD1 (6 bases). The CDR3 reads CASSRTGGSEAFF. DNA for the CDR3: TGTGCCAGCAGCCGAACCGGGGGCTCTGAAGCTTTCTTT.